This T cell receptor (beta chain) was observed in a study of blood T cell repertoires in COVID-19. This clone was counted once. Clones were read by immunoSEQ multiplex PCR, and TCRdb kept only the in-frame ones, dropping some. Of over 65,000 clones in the sample, about 80% were seen once. CDR1 and CDR2 (germline): SEHNR, FQNEAQ (reference sequence). This CDR3 comprises 14 residues. Trimming cost V 1 base and J 1 base; bases outside gene matches: 0. This chain links TRBV7-9 with TRBJ1-1; 7 bases agree with TRBD1. Sequences were obtained from peripheral blood. This receptor was taken from a man of 80 years or more with active COVID-19. CDR3 DNA sequence: TGTGCCAGCAGCTTAGACAGGGGGAACACTGAAGCTTTCTTT. Translating it yields CASSLDRGNTEAFF.